Following are 12 T cell receptor beta chains from one sample sequenced in a study of T cells in women clearing cervical HPV infection. Data came from immunoSEQ multiplex PCR; TCRdb stores just in-frame clones and leaves some out. The sample spans 25,000 to 35,000 clones; the ten largest clones claim approximately 7.8%. Sequences were obtained from blood buffy coat. These receptors were taken from a woman between 18 and 70 years old with a cervical HPV16 infection that either progressed to CIN3+ or cleared (not recorded which).

Points on this clone: Read sequence stops 3 residues before the CDR3 end, and the germline J gene provides the missing end. The V gene is TRBV6-2 or TRBV6-3, the J gene TRBJ2-5; weak D call: TRBD2 (5 bases). Germline CDR1 is MNHEY and CDR2 is SVGEGT. The germline V and J ends were trimmed by 5 bases and 7 bases, with 17 bases remaining between them. The CDR3 consists of 14 residues. The CDR3 bases that were read are TGTGCCAGCAGTCCCCGGACTGACCTATGGACC. Translation gives CASSPRTDLWT. The complete CDR3 sequence is CASSPRTDLWTQYF.

In regard to this clone: The CDR3 is cut off 3 residues early in the read; its end comes from the germline J gene. The rearrangement uses TRBV5-6 and TRBJ1-1; D is unresolved. The V end lost 3 bases, the J end lost 2 bases, and 8 bases lay between the germline ends. Per the germline V gene, CDR1 is SGHDT and CDR2 is YYEEEE. CDR3 length: 13 residues. The covered CDR3 bases are TGTGCCAGCAGCTGGACTTCAAACACTGAA. Translated: CASSWTSNTE. The entire CDR3 protein is CASSWTSNTEAFF.

To note about this clone: The read ends 3 residues shy of where the CDR3 ends; the end is completed using the germline J gene. The V call is TRBV30, the J call TRBJ2-7; D unresolved. Trimming left V 3 bases short and J 2 bases short, with 8 bases between. The CDR3 loop spans 12 amino acids. Germline values: CDR1 GTSNPN, CDR2 SVGIG (reference sequence). The part of the CDR3 DNA that was read is TGTGCCTGGAGCATCAGGACCTACGAG. Translation gives CAWSIRTYE. In full, the CDR3 is CAWSIRTYEQYF.

A note on this clone: Read data end 3 residues before the CDR3 end; the end is taken from the germline J gene. This chain uses TRBV7-6 with TRBJ2-1; maybe TRBD1 (5 bases). Germline values: CDR1 SGHVS, CDR2 FNYEAQ. Trimming removed 4 bases from V and 7 bases from J, with 20 bases in between. The CDR3 has 16 residues. Incomplete CDR3 DNA: TGTGCCAGCAGCTCTGCTATAAGGGGCGCGGAGAATGAG. Translation gives CASSSAIRGAENE. The CDR3 in full is CASSSAIRGAENEQFF.

With respect to this clone: The read ends 3 residues before the CDR3 terminus; that terminus is restored from the germline J gene. This chain uses TRBV29-1 with TRBJ1-1, with D perhaps TRBD1 (6 bases). V gave up 3 bases and J gave up 7 bases, with 21 bases separating them. The germline gives CDR1 SQVTM, CDR2 ANQGSEA. The CDR3 consists of 15 residues. CDR3 amino acids: CSVDLRGQGRLEAFF. The covered CDR3 bases are TGCAGCGTTGATCTTCGGGGCCAGGGGAGGCTTGAA.

As concerns this clone: The read gets to within 3 residues of the CDR3 end, and the germline J gene fills in the rest. The V call is TRBV7-9, the J call TRBJ2-4; TRBD2 matches 8 bases. Germline lookup yields CDR1 SEHNR and CDR2 FQNEAQ (reference sequence). The CDR3 length is 12 residues. This CDR3 is CASSFGGVGQYF. CDR3 bases read: TGTGCCAGCAGCTTCGGGGGGGTAGGT.

CDR3 amino acids: CASSLGGGGWTGELFF. The sequenced part of the CDR3 DNA is TGTGCCAGCAGTTTAGGCGGGGGAGGATGGACCGGGGAG. The gene calls are TRBV12-3 or TRBV12-4 and TRBJ2-2, with TRBD2 identical over 7 bases. The read terminates 3 residues before the CDR3 end, so the remaining end is supplied by the germline J gene. The CDR3 sequence is 16 residues long. V was pared by 1 base and J by 5 bases, with 7 bases of the junction left unmatched.

A note on this clone: The missing CDR3 end, 3 residues past where the read stops, is filled in from the germline J gene. The chain links TRBV28 to TRBJ1-6, with 10 bases aligning to TRBD1. The CDR3 is 14 residues long. V trimming: 3 bases; J trimming: 10 bases; junction bases outside the gene matches: 3. In germline, CDR1 is MDHEN, CDR2 SYDVKM. The CDR3 sequence is CASSLGQGRSPLHF. The covered CDR3 bases are TGTGCCAGCAGTTTGGGACAGGGGAGGTCACCC. The full variable domain, rest sourced from reference TRBV28 and TRBJ1-6, is DVKVTQSSRYLVKRTGEKVFLECVQDMDHENMFWYRQDPGLGLRLIYFSYDVKMKEKGDIPEGYSVSREKKERFSLILESASTNQTSMYLCASSLGQGRSPLHFGNGTRLTVT.

The CDR3 sequence: CASSFGLGRRGYTF. The DNA read from the CDR3 is TGTGCCAGCAGCTTCGGACTAGGGAGAAGAGGC. The chain recombines TRBV5-6 with TRBJ1-2; D not certain. The CDR3 goes on 3 residues after the read ends, and that part is filled in from the germline J gene. There are 14 residues in the CDR3. Germline V gene lookup returns CDR1 SGHDT and CDR2 YYEEEE.

A note on this clone: The observed sequence ends 3 residues before the CDR3 terminus, with the missing tail filled in from the germline J gene. The chain employs TRBV20-1 and TRBJ1-2; weak D call: TRBD1 (6 bases). From germline, CDR1 is DFQATT and CDR2 SNEGSKA (reference sequence). Trimming cost V 2 bases and J 1 base, with 8 bases left between them. The CDR3 length is 13 residues. This CDR3 reads CSARSQGNYGYTF. CDR3 DNA (partial): TGCAGTGCTAGATCACAGGGTAACTATGGC.

The covered CDR3 bases are TGCAGTGCTACCCGGGACACCCAAAGCGGTTCACCG. Translated, it gives CSATRDTQSGSP. The whole CDR3 is CSATRDTQSGSPLFF. The chain combines TRBV20-1 with TRBJ2-2; D might be TRBD1 (6 bases). The CDR3 is cut off 3 residues early in the read; its end comes from the germline J gene. The length of the CDR3 is 15 residues. Germline V lookup: CDR1 DFQATT, CDR2 SNEGSKA (reference sequence).

As for this clone: Read data end 3 residues before the CDR3 end; the end is taken from the germline J gene. The chain joins TRBV5-1 to TRBJ2-5; 10 positions agree with TRBD1. Trimming removed 4 bases from V and 5 bases from J; junction bases left unmatched: 5. CDR1 SGHRS and CDR2 YFSETQ come from the germline V gene. CDR3 length equals 14 residues. CDR3 in amino acids: CASSAGTGEETQYF. The covered CDR3 bases are TGCGCCAGCAGCGCCGGGACAGGGGAGGAGACC.